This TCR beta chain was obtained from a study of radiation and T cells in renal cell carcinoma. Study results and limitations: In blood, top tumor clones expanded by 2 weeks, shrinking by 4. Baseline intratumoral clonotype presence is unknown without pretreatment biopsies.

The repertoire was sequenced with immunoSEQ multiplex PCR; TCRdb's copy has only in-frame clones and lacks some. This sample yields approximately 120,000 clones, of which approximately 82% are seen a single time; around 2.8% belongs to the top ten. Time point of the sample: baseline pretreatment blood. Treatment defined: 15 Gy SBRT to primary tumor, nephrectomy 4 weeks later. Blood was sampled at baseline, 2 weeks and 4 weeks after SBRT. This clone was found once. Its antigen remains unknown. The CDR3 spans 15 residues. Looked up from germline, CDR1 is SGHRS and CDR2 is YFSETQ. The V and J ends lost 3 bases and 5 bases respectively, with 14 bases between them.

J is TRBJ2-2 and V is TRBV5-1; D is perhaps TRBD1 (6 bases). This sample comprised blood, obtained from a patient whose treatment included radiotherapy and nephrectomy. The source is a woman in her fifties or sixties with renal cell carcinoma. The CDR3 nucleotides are TGCGCCAGCAGCTGGGGGCAGGGATCGACCGGGGAGCTGTTTTTT. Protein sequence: CASSWGQGSTGELFF.